This TCR beta chain stems from a study of T cells in Graves' hyperthyroidism and ophthalmopathy. Study-level points and caveats: A model built on 13 V-J features separated ophthalmopathy from stable hyperthyroidism.

Patients affected by ophthalmopathy presented a Clinical Activity Score of at least 3, a NOSPECS grade of at least 4, and disease duration below 3 months. Clinical symptoms, serum thyroxine, TRAb, thyroid ultrasound and orbital computed tomography established diagnosis. Amplification of TCR beta CDR3 regions was performed using RNA transcripts as template. First-round RT-PCR targeting the TCR CDR3 was performed with the HTBI primer set. TCRdb re-analysed the multiplex PCR reads in MiXCR, keeping a single row per CDR3 protein. Of 450,000 to 650,000 distinct CDR3 sequences in the sample, 14% were seen once. This clonotype occurred many times. The antigen is not known. Germline V gene lookup returns CDR1 SGHAT and CDR2 FQNNGV. The CDR3 length is 16 residues. Unmatched junction bases numbered 5, after V lost 0 bases and J lost 3 bases.

Sequencing used blood. The chain is built from TRBV11-2 and TRBJ2-1; TRBD2 aligns across 7 bases. The clonotype comes from a woman under 30 with Graves' ophthalmopathy. CDR3 nucleotide sequence: TGTGCCAGCAGCTTAGACAGCGGGATCCGCTACAATGAGCAGTTCTTC. Its translation is CASSLDSGIRYNEQFF.